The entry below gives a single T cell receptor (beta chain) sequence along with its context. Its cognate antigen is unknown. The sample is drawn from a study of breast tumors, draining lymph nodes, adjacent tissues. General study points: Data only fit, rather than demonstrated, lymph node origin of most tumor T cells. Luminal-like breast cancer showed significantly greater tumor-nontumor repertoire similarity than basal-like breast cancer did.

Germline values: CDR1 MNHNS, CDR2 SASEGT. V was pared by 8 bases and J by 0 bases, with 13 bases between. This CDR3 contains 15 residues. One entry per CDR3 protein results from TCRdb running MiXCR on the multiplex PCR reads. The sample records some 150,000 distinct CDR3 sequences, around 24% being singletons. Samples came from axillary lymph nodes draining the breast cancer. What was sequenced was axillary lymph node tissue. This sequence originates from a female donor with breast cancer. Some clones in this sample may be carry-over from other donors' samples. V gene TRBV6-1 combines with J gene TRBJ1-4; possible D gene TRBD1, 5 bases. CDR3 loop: CASGGGSATNEKLFF. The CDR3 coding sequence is TGTGCCAGCGGGGGTGGGAGTGCAACTAATGAAAAACTGTTTTTT.